This T cell receptor (beta chain) was obtained from a study of T-cell reconstitution after alpha-beta-depleted transplantation in children. The V and J ends lost 4 bases and 6 bases, in that order; junction bases with no gene match: 9. The V gene's germline CDR1 is SNHLY and CDR2 FYNNEI. This CDR3 has 15 amino acids. Unique molecular identifiers were incorporated into the prepared TCRbeta library. MiXCR was run by TCRdb on the PCR reads, yielding one entry per CDR3 protein. The sample lists roughly 200,000 distinct CDR3 sequences; approximately 9.5% were seen once. In this sample, this clonotype turned up a few times.

The J gene is TRBJ2-7, the V gene TRBV2, with 10 bases that match TRBD1. The source was PBMCs from the stem cell graft donor, collected from the stem cell graft. The receptor comes from a human donor who donated a stem cell graft to a child with acute lymphoblastic leukemia. The CDR3 nucleotides are TGTGCCAGCAGTGTTTACGGGACAGGGGCGACCGAGCAGTACTTC. It specifies CASSVYGTGATEQYF.